Shown below are 8 T cell receptor beta chains from a single sample sequenced in a study of long-term antiretroviral therapy in people with HIV. A v3.0 immunoSEQ assay was performed at survey level. The assay was immunoSEQ multiplex PCR, and TCRdb's table has in-frame clones only and misses some. The sample lists 30,000 to 40,000 clones; around nine tenths were seen once. The input for sequencing was unsorted PBMCs, taken 1.1 years after starting antiretroviral therapy. The receptors were sampled from a man younger than 30 with HIV.

CDR3 amino acids: CASSRGEETQYF. Written as DNA, the CDR3 is TGTGCCAGCAGCCGAGGGGAGGAGACCCAGTACTTC. J is TRBJ2-5 and V is TRBV11-2; D may be TRBD1 or TRBD2 (5 bases each). The germline V gene encodes CDR1 SGHAT and CDR2 FQNNGV. The V end lost 5 bases, the J end lost 5 bases, and 9 bases lay between the germline ends. The CDR3 is 12 amino acids.

The chain employs TRBV10-3 and TRBJ1-2; no clear D. The length of the CDR3 is 12 residues. Germline assignment: CDR1 ENHRY and CDR2 SYGVKD. Trimming took off 6 bases at V and 3 bases at J, with 8 bases between the two ends. This CDR3 is CAIRGADYGYTF. CDR3 coding DNA: TGTGCCATCAGGGGCGCTGACTATGGCTACACCTTC.

V and J are TRBV30 and TRBJ1-4, with a tentative D call TRBD1 (6 bases). V was shortened by 2 bases and J by 10 bases, with 17 bases between the two germline ends. CDR1 GTSNPN and CDR2 SVGIG come from the germline V gene (reference sequence). The CDR3 sequence is 14 residues long. This CDR3 reads CAWSKSAGGGKLFF. For the CDR3, the DNA is TGTGCCTGGAGTAAATCGGCCGGGGGCGGAAAACTGTTTTTT.

Of note for this clone: The junction departs from germline at one end; a sequencing error may be responsible. This sequence joins TRBV11-2 and TRBJ2-7, with D perhaps TRBD2 (6 bases). This CDR3 has 16 residues. The germline V gene encodes CDR1 SGHAT and CDR2 FQNNGV. The CDR3 DNA is TGCGCCAGCAGCCAAGACGGGGTCGGGAGAGGCGGCGAGCAGTACTTC. As protein: CASSQDGVGRGGEQYF.

The chain joins TRBV10-3 to TRBJ2-5, with 9 bases matching TRBD1. The J segment lost 5 bases and the V segment lost 6 bases, leaving 4 bases of the junction unmatched. Germline V lookup: CDR1 ENHRY, CDR2 SYGVKD. The CDR3 is made up of 13 amino acids. This CDR3 reads CAIRDRGAETQYF. The CDR3 bases are TGTGCCATCAGGGACAGGGGCGCGGAGACCCAGTACTTC.

The genes are TRBV6-1 and TRBJ2-7, with D perhaps matching TRBD1 (6 bases). The V end was cut by 1 base, the J end by 7 bases, with 11 bases between. CDR1 MNHNS and CDR2 SASEGT come from the germline V gene. CDR3 size: 13 residues. The CDR3 sequence is CASSEGTAEEQYF. In nucleotides, the CDR3 is TGTGCCAGCAGTGAAGGGACAGCTGAAGAGCAGTACTTC.

The CDR3 protein is CASSDSSGISYRFF. CDR3 nucleotide sequence: TGTGCCAGCAGTGATTCTAGCGGGATATCGTACCGGTTCTTC. The chain has TRBV6-1 and TRBJ2-1, with 9 bases identical to TRBD2. Germline V gene sequence: CDR1 MNHNS, CDR2 SASEGT. The junction had 12 bases not matched to a gene; V was cut back by 3 bases and J by 15 bases. The CDR3 has 14 amino acids.

The chain uses TRBV18 and TRBJ1-2; D not resolved. The ends were cut back, 3 bases at V and 4 bases at J, with 18 bases in the middle. This CDR3 region has 16 residues. Germline V CDR1 and CDR2: KGHSH, LQKENI. CDR3 coding DNA: TGTGCCAGCTCACCCCCTGCTGGGTCCCACATCTATGGCTACACCTTC. Its protein product is CASSPPAGSHIYGYTF.